What follows are 13 T cell receptor beta chains derived from one specimen sequenced in a study of T cells in Graves' hyperthyroidism and ophthalmopathy. The source material, RNA transcripts, was used to amplify TCR beta CDR3 regions. During a first-round RT-PCR of the TCR CDR3, the HTBI primer set was used. TCRdb used MiXCR to reprocess the multiplex PCR reads, holding one entry per CDR3 protein. The table shows 300,000 to 400,000 distinct CDR3 sequences, with less than 15% occurring only once. The sequencing input was blood. These receptors were collected from a woman younger than 30 with Graves' hyperthyroidism.

The sample holds many counts of this clonotype. The CDR3 DNA is TGTGCCAGCAGTGGAGGAGGGATGGGTGGCTACACCTTC. It translates to CASSGGGMGGYTF. The rearrangement links TRBV2 to TRBJ1-2; D gene uncertain. Germline loops: CDR1 SNHLY, CDR2 FYNNEI. The CDR3 runs to 13 residues. The germline V and J ends were trimmed by 4 bases and 7 bases, with 13 bases remaining between them. Full variable domain (missing parts from reference TRBV2 and TRBJ1-2): EPEVTQTPSHQVTQMGQEVILRCVPISNHLYFYWYRQILGQKVEFLVSFYNNEISEKSEIFDDQFSVERPDGSNFTLKIRSTKLEDSAMYFCASSGGGMGGYTFGSGTRLTVV.

This clonotype was picked up a small number of times. The rearrangement links TRBV5-8 to TRBJ2-2; 7 bases are shared with TRBD1. CDR3 size: 16 residues. After removal of 0 bases from V and 0 bases from J, the junction contained 2 bases not matched to a gene. Germline V gene lookup returns CDR1 SGHTS and CDR2 YDEGEE. Written as DNA, the CDR3 is TGTGCCAGCAGCTTGGGCGACAGGGCGAACACCGGGGAGCTGTTTTTT. This translates into CASSLGDRANTGELFF.

In its sample, this clonotype was seen many times. The chain employs TRBV7-9 and TRBJ2-5; possibly TRBD2 for D (7 bases). The CDR3 consists of 16 residues. V was cut by 5 bases and J by 4 bases, with 20 bases left in between. Per germline, CDR1 SEHNR and CDR2 FQNEAQ (reference sequence). The CDR3 sequence is CASSPVGPGEGETQYF. The CDR3 DNA follows: TGTGCCAGCAGCCCTGTGGGGCCAGGGGAGGGAGAGACCCAGTACTTC.

This clonotype was recorded a few times. The chain employs TRBV27 and TRBJ1-5; the D gene is possibly TRBD1 (5 bases). The germline gives CDR1 MNHEY, CDR2 SMNVEV (reference sequence). The ends were cut back, 3 bases at V and 1 base at J, with 7 bases in the middle. The CDR3 covers 14 residues. The CDR3 coding sequence is TGTGCCAGCAGTTTTCGGGGGAGCAATCAGCCCCAGCATTTT. Protein product: CASSFRGSNQPQHF.

This clonotype was seen at least ten times. The chain is built from TRBV15 and TRBJ2-1; 9 bases match TRBD2. Trimming removed 0 bases from V and 2 bases from J; junction bases left unmatched: 8. The CDR3 is 18 residues long. The germline V gene has CDR1 LNHNV and CDR2 YYDKDF (reference sequence). The CDR3 DNA follows: TGTGCCACCAGCAGAGATTTTGGCGGGGGGGTCCCCTACAATGAGCAGTTCTTC. Translation: CATSRDFGGGVPYNEQFF.

This chain links TRBV5-1 with TRBJ2-3; no firm D call. The CDR3 is 14 amino acids. Germline V CDR1 and CDR2: SGHRS, YFSETQ. Trimming left V 6 bases short and J 0 bases short, with 11 bases between. CDR3 nucleotide sequence: TGCGCCAGCAACGAACAAACTAGCACAGATACGCAGTATTTT. It is translated as CASNEQTSTDTQYF.

This clonotype has at least ten counts. This chain uses TRBV20-1 with TRBJ1-3; D gene uncertain. Germline values: CDR1 DFQATT, CDR2 SNEGSKA (reference sequence). V lost 0 bases, J lost 4 bases, and 10 bases lay in between. This CDR3 has 14 amino acids. CDR3 sequence reads: CSARDQGRGNTIYF. CDR3 DNA sequence: TGCAGTGCTAGAGACCAAGGTCGGGGAAACACCATATATTTT.

This clonotype was counted at least ten times. The chain uses TRBV28 and TRBJ2-2; D is perhaps TRBD2 (5 bases). CDR3 length: 15 amino acids. Trimming removed 5 bases at V and 2 bases at J, with 12 bases between. Germline assignment: CDR1 MDHEN and CDR2 SYDVKM. The CDR3 loop reads CASSTSGVNTGELFF. CDR3 DNA sequence: TGTGCCAGCAGTACCAGCGGAGTCAACACCGGGGAGCTGTTTTTT.

This clonotype was counted ten times or more. The chain has TRBV12-3 or TRBV12-4 and TRBJ2-7; 7 bases fit TRBD1. The CDR3 runs to 14 residues. J was trimmed by 3 bases and V by 6 bases; bases with no gene match: 8. CDR3 in DNA: TGTGCCAGCAGCCCCGGGACAGATGACTACGAGCAGTACTTC. Amino acids: CASSPGTDDYEQYF.

The chain combines TRBV7-2 with TRBJ1-4; 7 bases are a match to TRBD1. Germline CDR1 is SGHTA and CDR2 is FQGNSA. Trimming removed 5 bases from V and 8 bases from J; junction bases left unmatched: 5. CDR3 size: 13 residues. The CDR3 sequence is CASSLRQGEKLFF. CDR3 coding DNA: TGTGCCAGCAGCCTTAGACAGGGCGAAAAACTGTTTTTT.

This clonotype came up a few times. The V call is TRBV18, the J call TRBJ2-3, with D unresolved. CDR1 and CDR2 from the germline V gene are KGHSH and LQKENI. The ends were cut back, 4 bases at V and 5 bases at J, with 16 bases in the middle. The CDR3 sequence is 15 residues long. CDR3 amino acids: CASSLGARRGDTQYF. In DNA, the CDR3 is TGTGCCAGCTCACTCGGAGCCCGACGCGGAGATACGCAGTATTTT. The full variable domain, completed using reference TRBV18 and TRBJ2-3, is NAGVMQNPRHLVRRRGQEARLRCSPMKGHSHVYWYRQLPEEGLKFMVYLQKENIIDESGMPKERFSAEFPKEGPSILRIQQVVRGDSAAYFCASSLGARRGDTQYFGPGTRLTVL.

At least ten counts were recorded for this clonotype. The chain links TRBV7-2 to TRBJ2-1, with D perhaps being TRBD1 or TRBD2 (5 bases each). V dropped 4 bases and J dropped 4 bases, with 11 bases sitting between them. Germline lookup yields CDR1 SGHTA and CDR2 FQGNSA. The CDR3 is made up of 14 amino acids. The CDR3 region has the DNA TGTGCCAGCAGCTCAGGGACGATTTACAATGAGCAGTTCTTC. Translating gives CASSSGTIYNEQFF.

This clonotype was detected many times. This chain joins TRBV20-1 and TRBJ2-7; the match to TRBD2 covers 12 bases. The CDR3 extends over 13 amino acids. V dropped 6 bases and J dropped 3; count of bases not matched to a gene: 3. Germline CDR1 is DFQATT and CDR2 is SNEGSKA (reference sequence). This CDR3 reads CSAPLAGGYEQYF. In DNA form, the CDR3 reads TGCAGTGCCCCACTAGCGGGAGGCTACGAGCAGTACTTC.